This is a list of T cell receptor beta chains from one sample in a study of cytomegalovirus exposure and HLA in healthy donors. Some clones are missing from TCRdb's copy, which holds only in-frame ones; the method was immunoSEQ multiplex PCR. The profile shows about 130,000 clones, 75% to 85% of them singletons. What was sequenced was PBMCs. These receptors all stem from a female donor in good health and CMV-seropositive. Both conserved end residues are part of each CDR3. A D gene is named only where the DNA matches it firmly. Clone size, where shown, is once, few, many, or a class for clones that have expanded.

CDR3: CASSLTVSSGNTIYF
DNA: TGCGCCAGCAGCTTAACAGTGAGCTCTGGAAACACCATATATTTT
J: TRBJ1-3
V: TRBV5-1
D: -
size: -

CDR3: CASSEDRVGNQPQHF
DNA: TGTGCCAGCAGTGAAGACAGGGTTGGGAATCAGCCCCAGCATTTT
J: TRBJ1-5
V: TRBV2
D: -
size: -

CDR3: CASSFPPGHTNYGYTF
DNA: TGTGCCAGCAGTTTCCCCCCGGGACACACTAACTATGGCTACACCTTC
J: TRBJ1-2
V: TRBV28
D: -
size: -

CDR3: CASSSSYLAGNTGELFF
DNA: TGTGCCAGCAGCTCGTCGTACCTAGCGGGAAACACCGGGGAGCTGTTTTTT
J: TRBJ2-2
V: TRBV7-7
D: TRBD2
size: once

CDR3: CASSVGAGRDTEAFF
DNA: TGTGCCAGCAGTGTTGGGGCAGGTAGGGACACTGAAGCTTTCTTT
J: TRBJ1-1
V: TRBV2
D: -
size: -

CDR3: CASSLAGDQPQHF
DNA: TGTGCCAGCAGCTTAGCAGGGGATCAGCCCCAGCATTTT
J: TRBJ1-5
V: TRBV7-9
D: -
size: -

CDR3: CASSPVSGYEQYF
DNA: TGTGCCAGCAGCCCGGTGTCCGGCTACGAGCAGTACTTC
J: TRBJ2-7
V: TRBV7-6
D: -
size: once

CDR3: CASSYSADRGEQYF
DNA: TGTGCCAGCAGTTACTCGGCCGACAGGGGGGAGCAGTACTTC
J: TRBJ2-5
V: TRBV6-5
D: TRBD1
size: -

CDR3: CASIVTGMTGYTF
DNA: TGTGCCAGCATAGTGACAGGAATGACTGGCTACACCTTC
J: TRBJ1-2
V: TRBV7-9
D: -
size: -

CDR3: CASSGREAPTSYNEQFF
DNA: TGTGCCAGCAGTGGTCGGGAGGCACCGACCTCCTACAATGAGCAGTTCTTC
J: TRBJ2-1
V: TRBV6-1
D: TRBD2
size: -

CDR3: CASSLILADTGELFF
DNA: TGCGCCAGCAGCTTGATTTTAGCGGACACCGGGGAGCTGTTTTTT
J: TRBJ2-2
V: TRBV5-1
D: -
size: -

CDR3: CAWSQRTGTVAYEQYF
DNA: TGTGCCTGGAGTCAGCGTACCGGGACAGTCGCCTACGAGCAGTACTTC
J: TRBJ2-7
V: TRBV30
D: TRBD1
size: -

CDR3: CASSPGQNTDTQYF
DNA: TGTGCCAGCAGCCCAGGACAGAACACAGATACGCAGTATTTT
J: TRBJ2-3
V: TRBV9
D: -
size: few

CDR3: CASSPGGLATDTQYF
DNA: TGTGCCAGCAGCCCGGGGGGACTAGCGACAGATACGCAGTATTTT
J: TRBJ2-3
V: TRBV9
D: TRBD2
size: once

CDR3: CASSLTGANGYTF
DNA: TGTGCCAGCAGTTTAACAGGGGCGAATGGCTACACCTTC
J: TRBJ1-2
V: TRBV27
D: TRBD1
size: few

CDR3: CASSLASKNEQYF
DNA: TGCGCCAGCAGCTTGGCCAGTAAAAACGAGCAGTACTTC
J: TRBJ2-7
V: TRBV5-1
D: -
size: -

CDR3: CASSTDSRGVTEAFF
DNA: TGTGCCAGCAGTACCGACTCCAGGGGAGTCACTGAAGCTTTCTTT
J: TRBJ1-1
V: TRBV6-5
D: -
size: few

CDR3: CASSEGGGVQPQHF
DNA: TGTGCCAGCAGTGAAGGGGGAGGGGTTCAGCCCCAGCATTTT
J: TRBJ1-5
V: TRBV25-1
D: -
size: -

CDR3: CASGTTGGFTEAFF
DNA: TGTGCCAGCGGAACGACAGGGGGCTTTACTGAAGCTTTCTTT
J: TRBJ1-1
V: TRBV5-6
D: TRBD1
size: -

CDR3: CASGQPNFYGYTF
DNA: TGTGCCAGCGGACAGCCGAACTTCTATGGCTACACCTTC
J: TRBJ1-2
V: TRBV2
D: -
size: -

CDR3: CASSLSRGSDTQYF
DNA: TGTGCCAGCAGTTTATCCCGGGGTTCAGATACGCAGTATTTT
J: TRBJ2-3
V: TRBV27
D: -
size: -

CDR3: CASSLVSTSGSFPDTQYF
DNA: TGTGCCAGCAGCTTAGTATCAACTAGCGGGAGTTTTCCAGATACGCAGTATTTT
J: TRBJ2-3
V: TRBV7-6
D: TRBD2
size: -

CDR3: CASRESEKLFF
DNA: TGTGCCAGCAGGGAGAGTGAAAAACTGTTTTTT
J: TRBJ1-4
V: TRBV11-2
D: -
size: -

CDR3: CASTASSQRGEETQYF
DNA: TGTGCCAGCACCGCCTCCTCTCAGCGGGGGGAAGAGACCCAGTACTTC
J: TRBJ2-5
V: TRBV5-4
D: TRBD2
size: -

CDR3: CASTLGGTSYYGYTF
DNA: TGTGCCAGCACCCTGGGGGGGACCTCGTATTATGGCTACACCTTC
J: TRBJ1-2
V: TRBV28
D: -
size: -

CDR3: CASSGSSTDTQYF
DNA: TGTGCCAGCTCAGGAAGTTCCACAGATACGCAGTATTTT
J: TRBJ2-3
V: TRBV7-8
D: -
size: once

CDR3: CASKQATYGYTF
DNA: TGTGCCAGCAAACAGGCTACATATGGCTACACCTTC
J: TRBJ1-2
V: TRBV6-1
D: -
size: -

CDR3: CAISDPSGGPEQFF
DNA: TGTGCCATCAGTGACCCTAGCGGGGGACCTGAGCAGTTCTTC
J: TRBJ2-1
V: TRBV10-3
D: TRBD2
size: -

CDR3: CASGLVHPHEKLFF
DNA: TGTGCTAGTGGTTTGGTACACCCGCATGAAAAACTGTTTTTT
J: TRBJ1-4
V: TRBV12-5
D: -
size: -

CDR3: CASSPSGGEQYF
DNA: TGTGCCAGCAGCCCATCAGGGGGCGAGCAGTACTTC
J: TRBJ2-7
V: TRBV7-6
D: TRBD1
size: -

CDR3: CASSTGGRETQYF
DNA: TGTGCCAGCAGCACAGGTGGGAGGGAGACCCAGTACTTC
J: TRBJ2-5
V: TRBV7-2
D: -
size: -

CDR3: CASSGWGRTGELFF
DNA: TGTGCCAGCAGTGGTTGGGGGCGCACCGGGGAGCTGTTTTTT
J: TRBJ2-2
V: TRBV7-9
D: -
size: -

CDR3: CASSQDTALAGVPDTQYF
DNA: TGTGCCAGCAGCCAAGATACAGCACTAGCGGGAGTCCCAGATACGCAGTATTTT
J: TRBJ2-3
V: TRBV14
D: TRBD2
size: -

CDR3: CASSLVPGAGETQYF
DNA: TGTGCCAGCAGCTTAGTTCCAGGGGCCGGGGAGACCCAGTACTTC
J: TRBJ2-5
V: TRBV7-6
D: -
size: -

CDR3: CASSLVGGANYGYTF
DNA: TGTGCCAGCAGCTTAGTTGGGGGCGCTAACTATGGCTACACCTTC
J: TRBJ1-2
V: TRBV11-2
D: -
size: -

CDR3: CASSPRLAGGPRDNEQFF
DNA: TGTGCCAGCAGCCCCCGACTAGCGGGAGGGCCCCGGGACAATGAGCAGTTCTTC
J: TRBJ2-1
V: TRBV27
D: TRBD2
size: -

CDR3: CASSLIRANYGYTF
DNA: TGTGCCAGCAGCTTGATAAGAGCTAACTATGGCTACACCTTC
J: TRBJ1-2
V: TRBV7-2
D: -
size: once

CDR3: CASSIGLWQLNTEAFF
DNA: TGTGCCAGTAGTATAGGACTCTGGCAGTTGAACACTGAAGCTTTCTTT
J: TRBJ1-1
V: TRBV19
D: -
size: -